Listed below are T cell receptor beta chains from one sample, sequenced in a study of CD8+CD57+ T cells in acquired aplastic anemia. TCRdb re-analysed the reads in MiXCR, keeping a single row per CDR3 protein. The sample contains approximately 380,000 distinct CDR3 sequences, about 70% of which appear only once. The sequenced material came from sorted CD4+, CD8+, or CD8+CD57+ T cells (not recorded which) from PBMCs. All receptors come from a human donor in good health, serving as a control. Both conserved end residues are part of each CDR3. The order of the fields is D gene, J gene, clone size, V gene, CDR3 DNA, CDR3 protein. A D gene is named only where the DNA matches it firmly. Clone sizes are given selectively: once, few, many, or a class where the clone is expanded.

D: NA; J: TRBJ1-5; size: NA; V: TRBV7-2; DNA: TGTGCCAGCAGTGATTGGAGCAATCAGCCCCAGCCCCAGCATTTT; CDR3: CASSDWSNQPQPQHF
D: TRBD1; J: TRBJ1-5; size: many; V: TRBV27; DNA: TGTGCCAGCAGTGGGGACAGGGTAGGTCAGCCCCAGCATTTT; CDR3: CASSGDRVGQPQHF
D: NA; J: TRBJ2-7; size: NA; V: TRBV7-3; DNA: TGTGCCAGCTCCCCCCAAGAGACAGAATCGATCGAGCAGTACTTC; CDR3: CASSPQETESIEQYF
D: NA; J: TRBJ1-1; size: NA; V: TRBV20-1; DNA: TGCAGTGCCTGGCCTCGGGGGAGCGGTCTTGAAGCTTTCTTT; CDR3: CSAWPRGSGLEAFF
D: NA; J: TRBJ2-6; size: NA; V: TRBV5-1; DNA: TGCGCCAGCAGCAGGACGGATGCATCCTATTTC; CDR3: CASSRTDASYF
D: NA; J: TRBJ2-7; size: NA; V: TRBV20-1; DNA: TGCAGTGCTAGAGCGGGCACAGACGCTTTCAACGAGCAGTACTTC; CDR3: CSARAGTDAFNEQYF
D: TRBD2; J: TRBJ2-1; size: NA; V: TRBV11-2; DNA: TGTGCCACGACCGTGGGACTAGCGGGGTACAATGAGCAGTTCTTC; CDR3: CATTVGLAGYNEQFF
D: TRBD1; J: TRBJ2-2; size: NA; V: TRBV7-2; DNA: TGTGCCAGCAGCCAAGGGGGCTCCGACACCGGGGAGCTGTTTTTT; CDR3: CASSQGGSDTGELFF
D: NA; J: TRBJ1-4; size: NA; V: TRBV2; DNA: TGTGCCAGCAGGCACAGGAAAGGCAGTGAAAACCTGTTTTTT; CDR3: CASRHRKGSENLFF
D: TRBD1; J: TRBJ2-1; size: NA; V: TRBV12-3/TRBV12-4; DNA: TGTGCCAGCAGGTTAAGGACAGGGAGCTCCTACAATGAGCAGTTCTTC; CDR3: CASRLRTGSSYNEQFF
D: NA; J: TRBJ2-1; size: many; V: TRBV6-2/TRBV6-3; DNA: TGTGCCAGCAGTTCTGGAGGGGTCTACAATGAGCAGTTCTTC; CDR3: CASSSGGVYNEQFF
D: NA; J: TRBJ2-7; size: NA; V: TRBV12-3/TRBV12-4; DNA: TGTGCCAGCCTCTCAGATCCGGGGTGGGGCGAGCAGTACTTC; CDR3: CASLSDPGWGEQYF
D: NA; J: TRBJ2-7; size: NA; V: TRBV7-2; DNA: TGTGCCAGCAGCGCCGGGCCCAGAACCGACGAGCAGGACTTC; CDR3: CASSAGPRTDEQDF
D: NA; J: TRBJ2-1; size: NA; V: TRBV19; DNA: TGTGCCAGTAGTAGGAGACTAGGGGGGAAAACAGATACGCAGTATTTCTTC; CDR3: CASSRRLGGKTDTQYFF
D: NA; J: TRBJ2-3; size: NA; V: TRBV7-9; DNA: TGTGCCAGCAGCTTGTCGTCACCCGAACCTACAGATCCCCAGTATTTT; CDR3: CASSLSSPEPTDPQYF
D: NA; J: TRBJ1-6; size: NA; V: TRBV19; DNA: TGTGCCAGTAGCACAGGACCTTTAGACTCACCCCTCAACTTT; CDR3: CASSTGPLDSPLNF
D: NA; J: TRBJ2-1; size: NA; V: TRBV7-9; DNA: TGTGCCAGCAGCCCCCTGGACTTGAGGAATGAGCAGCACTTC; CDR3: CASSPLDLRNEQHF
D: TRBD2; J: TRBJ2-3; size: NA; V: TRBV7-2; DNA: TGTGCCAGCAGTTTAATAACAGCGGGGCCCACAGATACGCAGTATTTT; CDR3: CASSLITAGPTDTQYF
D: NA; J: TRBJ1-5; size: many; V: TRBV12-3/TRBV12-4; DNA: TGTGCCAGCAGTTTGGGGAGGCGCTCGAGCAATCAGCCCCAGCATTTT; CDR3: CASSLGRRSSNQPQHF
D: NA; J: TRBJ1-6; size: many; V: TRBV20-1; DNA: TGCAGTGCTAGAGACCGGGGAAATTCACCCCTCCACTTT; CDR3: CSARDRGNSPLHF
D: NA; J: TRBJ1-5; size: NA; V: TRBV10-3; DNA: TGTGCCATCGGGTGGGAGCTAAAAGAGACCCAGCATTTT; CDR3: CAIGWELKETQHF
D: TRBD1; J: TRBJ1-6; size: NA; V: TRBV10-1; DNA: TGCGCCAGCGGCCGGGACAGGATTTCCCCCCTCCACTTT; CDR3: CASGRDRISPLHF
D: TRBD1; J: TRBJ1-5; size: once; V: TRBV11-2; DNA: TGTGCCAGCGTCGACCCAACAGGGGACCAGCCCCAGCATTTT; CDR3: CASVDPTGDQPQHF
D: NA; J: TRBJ2-5; size: many; V: TRBV5-1; DNA: TGCGCCAGCAGCCCGTCTTCGTACTACGAGACCCAGTACTTC; CDR3: CASSPSSYYETQYF
D: TRBD1; J: TRBJ1-1; size: NA; V: TRBV25-1; DNA: TGTGCCAGCAGGTCGGGGGACAGGGGGCCGTACACTGAAGCTTTCTTT; CDR3: CASRSGDRGPYTEAFF
D: NA; J: TRBJ2-1; size: once; V: TRBV7-2; DNA: TGTGCCAGCAGCCCCGGCAGGTCCTACGAGCAGTACTTCTTC; CDR3: CASSPGRSYEQYFF
D: NA; J: TRBJ1-2; size: few; V: TRBV20-1; DNA: TGCAGTGCTAGTCCCGGCACAGGGTTCACCTATGGCTACACCTTC; CDR3: CSASPGTGFTYGYTF
D: TRBD1; J: TRBJ1-5; size: NA; V: TRBV6-5; DNA: TGTGCCAGCAGTTCGACAGGGGGTAGGCAGCCCCAGCATTTT; CDR3: CASSSTGGRQPQHF
D: NA; J: TRBJ1-2; size: NA; V: TRBV7-2; DNA: TGTGCCAGCAGCTCTCAGACAGACCAACAAGGCCTACACTTC; CDR3: CASSSQTDQQGLHF
D: NA; J: TRBJ1-4; size: NA; V: TRBV20-1; DNA: TGCAGCGTGCGCCGAGTTAATGAAAAACTGTTTTTT; CDR3: CSVRRVNEKLFF
D: NA; J: TRBJ1-3; size: NA; V: TRBV9; DNA: TGTGCCAGCAGCGGGCGCGGACAGCCCGCTGGAAACACCATATATTTT; CDR3: CASSGRGQPAGNTIYF
D: NA; J: TRBJ2-7; size: NA; V: TRBV5-1; DNA: TGCGCCAGCAGCGTAACGGGGATGAACACCGAGCAGTACTTC; CDR3: CASSVTGMNTEQYF
D: TRBD2; J: TRBJ2-4; size: NA; V: TRBV4-2; DNA: TGTGCCAGCAGCAGGAAACCGGGACTAGGACATGGGGCTAAACACATTCAGTACTTC; CDR3: CASSRKPGLGHGAKHIQYF
D: NA; J: TRBJ1-1; size: NA; V: TRBV20-1; DNA: TGCAGTGCACCAGCCGCGACAAAGAAAACTGAAGCTTTCTTT; CDR3: CSAPAATKKTEAFF
D: NA; J: TRBJ2-7; size: NA; V: TRBV12-3/TRBV12-4; DNA: TGTGCCAGCAGTTCCGGGACCATCTACGAGCAGTACTTC; CDR3: CASSSGTIYEQYF
D: NA; J: TRBJ1-3; size: NA; V: TRBV15; DNA: TGTGCCACCAGCAGAGAGGCAGTGAGAAACACCATATATTTT; CDR3: CATSREAVRNTIYF
D: NA; J: TRBJ1-2; size: many; V: TRBV12-5; DNA: TGTGCTAGTGGCCTGGGGGTGTGGGGTCATATTGGTGGCTACACCTTC; CDR3: CASGLGVWGHIGGYTF
D: NA; J: TRBJ1-3; size: many; V: TRBV5-8; DNA: TGTGCCAGCAGCTACCGCGGAACTGGAAACACCATATATTTT; CDR3: CASSYRGTGNTIYF
D: NA; J: TRBJ1-2; size: NA; V: TRBV24-1; DNA: TGTGCCACCAGTGATTTGAACTCTTATGGCTACACCTTC; CDR3: CATSDLNSYGYTF
D: NA; J: TRBJ1-6; size: NA; V: TRBV19; DNA: TGTGCCAGTAGTATAGCGACACGGACTAATTCACCCCTCCACTTT; CDR3: CASSIATRTNSPLHF
D: TRBD1; J: TRBJ1-6; size: many; V: TRBV11-2; DNA: TGTGCCAGCAGCTTAACAGGGGAGGGGGCTTCACCCCTCCACTTT; CDR3: CASSLTGEGASPLHF
D: NA; J: TRBJ1-2; size: NA; V: TRBV4-1; DNA: TGCGCCAGCAGCCAAGATACGGGGGTAAACTATGGCTACACCTTC; CDR3: CASSQDTGVNYGYTF
D: NA; J: TRBJ2-3; size: few; V: TRBV12-3/TRBV12-4; DNA: TGTGCCAGCAGTACCTTTAGGGGAGATACGCAGTATTTT; CDR3: CASSTFRGDTQYF
D: NA; J: TRBJ1-1; size: many; V: TRBV6-2/TRBV6-3; DNA: TGTGCCAGCAAGCAGGGTGGGGACACTGAAGCTTTCTTT; CDR3: CASKQGGDTEAFF
D: NA; J: TRBJ1-2; size: NA; V: TRBV10-3; DNA: TGCGCCATCAGTGAGTCGGCAGGGGAGATATCCGGCTACACCTTC; CDR3: CAISESAGEISGYTF
D: NA; J: TRBJ1-6; size: NA; V: TRBV4-1; DNA: TGCGCCAGCAGCCAAGTTGACAGTGATTCACCCCTCCACTTT; CDR3: CASSQVDSDSPLHF
D: NA; J: TRBJ1-5; size: once; V: TRBV2; DNA: TGTGCCAGCAGCGGTGGGAAATGCAATCAGCCCCAGCATTTT; CDR3: CASSGGKCNQPQHF
D: NA; J: TRBJ1-4; size: NA; V: TRBV7-9; DNA: TGTGCCAGCAGCTTAGCGCAACGTACGCACGAAAAACTGTTTTTT; CDR3: CASSLAQRTHEKLFF
D: TRBD1; J: TRBJ1-2; size: NA; V: TRBV20-1; DNA: TGCAGTGCTCGGGACAGGGGGCAGGGCTACACCTTC; CDR3: CSARDRGQGYTF
D: TRBD2; J: TRBJ2-3; size: many; V: TRBV6-5; DNA: TGTGCCAGCAGTTACTCGGGACTAGCAGATACGCAGTATTTT; CDR3: CASSYSGLADTQYF
D: TRBD2; J: TRBJ2-1; size: NA; V: TRBV10-3; DNA: TGTGCCATCAGTGAGGGGCCGGGGACTAGCGTTCTGAATGAGCAGTTCTTC; CDR3: CAISEGPGTSVLNEQFF
D: TRBD1; J: TRBJ2-1; size: NA; V: TRBV20-1; DNA: TGCAGTGCAAGAGATCAGGACAGGGACAATGAGCAGTTCTTC; CDR3: CSARDQDRDNEQFF
D: TRBD1; J: TRBJ2-2; size: NA; V: TRBV5-5; DNA: TGTGCCAGCAGCCAGGACAGGGTCGGCACCGGGGAGCTGTTTTTT; CDR3: CASSQDRVGTGELFF
D: NA; J: TRBJ2-5; size: NA; V: TRBV24-1; DNA: TGTGCCACCAGCGCAGGGCTTCGAGAGACCCAGTACTTC; CDR3: CATSAGLRETQYF
D: TRBD2; J: TRBJ2-1; size: NA; V: TRBV12-3/TRBV12-4; DNA: TGTGCCAGCCAGGGACCGGGGGGCAATGAGCAGTTCTTC; CDR3: CASQGPGGNEQFF